The rows below give T cell receptor beta chains drawn from one sample of a study of Graves' ophthalmopathy and Graves' hyperthyroidism. TCRdb recomputed calls from the multiplex PCR reads with MiXCR, one row per CDR3 protein. The sample records some 1.1 million distinct CDR3 sequences, about 38% being singletons. Material: peripheral blood or thyroid tissue (not recorded which). The receptor source for this set is an adult man with Graves' hyperthyroidism. Each CDR3 is given with its conserved first and last residue. A D gene is named only where the DNA matches it firmly. The size of a clone is reported for some rows only, either as once, few or many, or as a class for expanded clones.

clone_size cdr3_length j_call v_call d_call cdr3_aa cdr3_nt
NA 12 TRBJ1-2 TRBV29-1 NA CSGSGGAGGYTF TGCAGCGGTAGCGGGGGGGCAGGAGGCTACACCTTC
many 17 TRBJ2-2 TRBV20-1 TRBD2 CSARDDFGGRPTGELFF TGCAGTGCTAGAGATGACTTTGGCGGGAGGCCCACCGGGGAGCTGTTTTTT
many 14 TRBJ1-4 TRBV7-2 NA CASSPTAFSEKLFF TGTGCCAGCAGCCCGACGGCTTTTAGTGAAAAACTGTTTTTT
many 15 TRBJ1-2 TRBV6-6 NA CASGPLRTGRSGYTF TGTGCCAGCGGGCCGCTCAGAACCGGACGGAGTGGCTACACCTTC
few 15 TRBJ2-7 TRBV11-2 NA CASSPNREAVYEQYF TGTGCCAGCAGCCCGAACAGGGAGGCCGTCTACGAGCAGTACTTC
many 12 TRBJ1-1 TRBV10-2 NA CASSPTVTEAFF TGCGCCAGCAGTCCAACCGTAACTGAAGCTTTCTTT
NA 15 TRBJ1-1 TRBV7-9 NA CASSLDLQGNTEAFF TGTGCCAGCAGCTTAGATCTTCAGGGTAACACTGAAGCTTTCTTT
NA 14 TRBJ2-5 TRBV7-9 NA CASSFEREQETQYF TGTGCCAGCAGCTTCGAACGGGAACAAGAGACCCAGTACTTC
NA 14 TRBJ1-1 TRBV12-3/TRBV12-4 NA CASQTGNMNTEAFF TGTGCCAGCCAAACTGGGAACATGAACACTGAAGCTTTCTTT
few 13 TRBJ1-2 TRBV12-3/TRBV12-4 TRBD1 CASSYSDRSGYTF TGTGCCAGCAGTTACTCGGACAGGAGCGGCTACACCTTC
many 16 TRBJ1-6 TRBV15 TRBD1 CATSMRQGMRGSPLHF TGTGCCACCAGCATGAGACAGGGGATGAGAGGTTCACCCCTCCACTTT
many 15 TRBJ1-5 TRBV6-6 TRBD1 CASSFRQGGDQPQHF TGTGCCAGCAGTTTCAGACAGGGTGGCGATCAGCCCCAGCATTTT
NA 16 TRBJ1-1 TRBV4-1 TRBD1 CASSQDATGQSTEAFF TGCGCCAGCAGCCAAGATGCGACAGGGCAGAGTACTGAAGCTTTCTTT
NA 12 TRBJ1-1 TRBV12-3/TRBV12-4 TRBD1 CASSFRGLAPFF TGTGCCAGCAGTTTCAGGGGGTTGGCTCCCTTCTTT
NA 14 TRBJ1-1 TRBV6-5 NA CASRTTRGNTEAFF TGTGCCAGCAGGACTACTAGAGGGAACACTGAAGCTTTCTTT
NA 10 TRBJ2-5 TRBV2 TRBD2 CASRGLVESF TGTGCCAGCAGGGGACTAGTGGAAAGTTTC
NA 14 TRBJ1-5 TRBV25-1 TRBD1 CASRGQAGDQPQHF TGTGCCAGCAGAGGACAGGCAGGGGATCAGCCCCAGCATTTT
NA 17 TRBJ2-2 TRBV12-3/TRBV12-4 TRBD2 CASRTSQRGANTGELFF TGTGCCAGCAGAACCAGTCAGCGGGGGGCCAACACCGGGGAGCTGTTTTTT
NA 12 TRBJ1-5 TRBV28 NA CASSIGEQPQHF TGTGCCAGCAGTATAGGAGAACAGCCCCAGCATTTT
NA 14 TRBJ1-2 TRBV7-2 NA CASSSDSSTDGYTF TGTGCCAGCAGCTCCGACTCCAGTACAGATGGCTACACCTTC
NA 16 TRBJ2-2 TRBV20-1 TRBD2 CSARVVSGSGGGELFF TGCAGTGCTAGAGTAGTTAGCGGGAGCGGGGGCGGGGAGCTGTTTTTT
many 14 TRBJ1-1 TRBV7-9 NA CASSSLGVYAEAFF TGTGCCAGCAGCTCACTGGGGGTCTATGCTGAAGCTTTCTTT
NA 15 TRBJ1-1 TRBV6-6 NA CASSSGGEVNTEAFF TGTGCCAGCAGTAGCGGGGGGGAGGTGAACACTGAAGCTTTCTTT
many 15 TRBJ1-3 TRBV5-1 NA CASSLLPVSGNTIYF TGCGCCAGCAGCTTGCTGCCCGTCTCTGGAAACACCATATATTTT
many 15 TRBJ2-5 TRBV10-3 NA CAISSRENGQETQYF TGTGCCATCAGTTCCCGCGAGAACGGACAAGAGACCCAGTACTTC
many 14 TRBJ1-5 TRBV20-1 TRBD1 CSARGGQGYQPQHF TGCAGTGCTAGAGGGGGACAGGGGTATCAGCCCCAGCATTTT
NA 14 TRBJ2-7 TRBV12-3/TRBV12-4 TRBD2 CASRNSGASREQYF TGTGCCAGCAGAAATAGCGGGGCATCCCGCGAGCAGTACTTC
many 14 TRBJ2-7 TRBV4-1 NA CASTRAGLSGEQYF TGCGCCAGCACCCGGGCAGGGCTTAGTGGCGAGCAGTACTTC